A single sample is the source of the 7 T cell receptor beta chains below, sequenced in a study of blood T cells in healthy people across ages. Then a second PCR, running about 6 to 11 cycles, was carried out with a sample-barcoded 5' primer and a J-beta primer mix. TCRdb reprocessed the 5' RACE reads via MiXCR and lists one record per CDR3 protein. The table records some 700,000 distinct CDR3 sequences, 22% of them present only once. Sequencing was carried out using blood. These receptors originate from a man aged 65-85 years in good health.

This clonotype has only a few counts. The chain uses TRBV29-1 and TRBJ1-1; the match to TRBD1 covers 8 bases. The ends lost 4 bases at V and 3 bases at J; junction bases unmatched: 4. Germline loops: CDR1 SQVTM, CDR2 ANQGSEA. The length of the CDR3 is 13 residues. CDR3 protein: CSVAAGGYTEAFF. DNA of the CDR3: TGCAGCGTTGCTGCAGGGGGCTACACTGAAGCTTTCTTT.

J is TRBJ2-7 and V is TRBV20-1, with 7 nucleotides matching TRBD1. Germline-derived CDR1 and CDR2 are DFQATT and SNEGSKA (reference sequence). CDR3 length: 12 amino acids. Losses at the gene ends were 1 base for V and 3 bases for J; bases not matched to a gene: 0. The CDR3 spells CSARGDSYEQYV. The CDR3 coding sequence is TGCAGTGCTAGAGGGGACAGCTACGAGCAGTACGTC.

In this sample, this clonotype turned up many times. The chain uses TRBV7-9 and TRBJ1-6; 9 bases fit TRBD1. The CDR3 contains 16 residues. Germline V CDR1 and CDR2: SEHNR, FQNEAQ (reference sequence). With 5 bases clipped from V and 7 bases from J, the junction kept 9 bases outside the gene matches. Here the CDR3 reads CASSPGQGRTNSPLHF. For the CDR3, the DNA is TGTGCCAGCAGCCCCGGACAGGGGCGAACAAATTCACCCCTCCACTTT.

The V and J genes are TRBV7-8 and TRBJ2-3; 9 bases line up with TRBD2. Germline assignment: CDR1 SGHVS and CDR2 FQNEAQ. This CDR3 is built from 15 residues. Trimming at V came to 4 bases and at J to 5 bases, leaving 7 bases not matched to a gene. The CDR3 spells CASSSRAGGVDTQYF. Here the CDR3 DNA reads TGTGCCAGCAGCTCCCGAGCGGGAGGAGTAGATACGCAGTATTTT.

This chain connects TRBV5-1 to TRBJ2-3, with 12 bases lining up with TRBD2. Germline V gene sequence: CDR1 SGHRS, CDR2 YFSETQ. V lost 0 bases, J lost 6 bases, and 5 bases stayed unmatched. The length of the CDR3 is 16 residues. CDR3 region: CASSLETSGSIDTQYF. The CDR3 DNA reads TGCGCCAGCAGCTTGGAGACTAGCGGGAGTATTGATACGCAGTATTTT.

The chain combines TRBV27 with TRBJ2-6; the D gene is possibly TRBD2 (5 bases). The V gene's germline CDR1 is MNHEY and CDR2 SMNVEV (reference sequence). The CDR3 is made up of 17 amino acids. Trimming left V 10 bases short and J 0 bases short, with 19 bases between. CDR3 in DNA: TGTGCCATCAAGTCGGGGTTGGACCCCTCTGGGGCCAACGTCCTGACTTTC. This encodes CAIKSGLDPSGANVLTF.

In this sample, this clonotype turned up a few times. The CDR3 coding sequence is TGCAGTGCTAGAGATGTCAGGGGTGGCGAAAAACTGTTTTTT. Translating it yields CSARDVRGGEKLFF. The chain links TRBV20-1 to TRBJ1-4, with a tentative D call TRBD1 (6 bases). CDR1 and CDR2 (germline): DFQATT, SNEGSKA (reference sequence). CDR3 size: 14 residues. Trimming pared 0 bases from V and 8 bases from J, leaving 13 bases between.